This T cell receptor (beta chain) was observed in a study of blood T cell repertoires in COVID-19. Overall study context: The United States, Italy and Spain supplied acute and convalescent COVID-19 samples. The analysed material was cDNA or gDNA that came from T cells, B-cell-depleted T cells, or PBMCs.

Authors' processing steps: Reference gene primer amplification gave nucleated cell count estimates. Method: immunoSEQ multiplex PCR; TCRdb's copy keeps in-frame clones and lacks some. The V and J calls and clone size are taken from that table; D and trimming were inferred from the DNA. The repertoire holds about 360,000 clones, with 80% to 90% as singletons. This clonotype originated in a woman aged 60-75 years with COVID-19, enrolled during active disease. The sample consisted of peripheral blood.

The CDR3 region is CASSPGTGVTIYF. The CDR3 DNA sequence: TGTGCCAGCAGCCCCGGGACAGGAGTAACCATATATTTT. The chain carries TRBV7-6 and TRBJ1-3; 8 bases are shared with TRBD1. V lost 5 bases to trimming and J lost 10 bases; unmatched junction nucleotides: 7. Germline assignment: CDR1 SGHVS and CDR2 FNYEAQ. The CDR3 has 13 residues.